A selection of T cell receptor beta chains follows, all from one sample in a study of cytomegalovirus exposure and HLA in healthy donors. Sequenced by immunoSEQ multiplex PCR; TCRdb stores in-frame clones only, minus some. The table shows tens of thousands of clones, with around 81% occurring only once. The material sequenced was PBMCs. Source of these receptors: a man aged 40-49 years in good health and CMV-seronegative. Each CDR3 is given with its conserved first and last residue. D genes are given only for firm matches. Size tells how often a clone was seen (once, few, many) or the class of an expanded clone, and some rows leave it out.

size | V | D | CDR3
- | TRBV6-1 | - | CASKTGGTKAFF
- | TRBV11-2 | TRBD1 | CASSLAGTGYADTQYF
- | TRBV28 | TRBD1 | CASSAPGQGFYEQYF
once | TRBV18 | - | CASSPPIRQQETQYF
- | TRBV2 | TRBD2 | CASGLAPTSTDTQYF
- | TRBV9 | - | CASSVTGAISYNEQFF
- | TRBV7-9 | - | CASSSLTEAFF
- | TRBV6-1 | TRBD2 | CASSRRETSDTQYF
- | TRBV7-9 | TRBD1 | CASTQGTENNYGYTF
- | TRBV10-1 | TRBD2 | CATLFLLAGKVQFF
few | TRBV7-8 | TRBD2 | CASSLEVGTSGRGQYF
- | TRBV14 | TRBD1 | CASSLTGSTDQPQHF
- | TRBV28 | - | CASSRGGGAFF
- | TRBV6-5 | - | CASSLDRVNTEAFF